This TCR beta chain was identified during a study of T cells in pancreatic ductal adenocarcinoma. Germline CDR1 and CDR2: DFQATT and SNEGSKA (reference sequence). CDR3 length equals 11 residues. V was pared by 5 bases and J by 6 bases, with 8 bases between. Sequencing was performed with immunoSEQ multiplex PCR; in TCRdb, only in-frame clones are kept and a portion is missing. The sample contains 97,000 or so clones, 90% to 95% of which appear only once. Selected pancreatic ductal adenocarcinoma patients had undergone surgery without neoadjuvant therapy. Turning to this clone: Its cognate antigen is unknown.

Findings of the study overall: Results skew toward the minority of patients with early-stage disease. Blood clonality (roughly 0.072) did not differ significantly from tumor (roughly 0.11). Tumors hold more CD45RO+ effector T cells, which may bias toward lower diversity. Compared with tumor, blood showed more total productive templates and around 8-fold more clonotypes.

This chain connects TRBV20-1 to TRBJ1-5, with D unresolved. The clonotype originates from a human donor with pancreatic ductal adenocarcinoma. Sample: PBMCs. DNA for the CDR3: TGCAGTGCTGGCCTTGGTCAGCCCCAGCATTTT. Amino acids: CSAGLGQPQHF.